This note documents a single T cell receptor (beta chain) sequence. Its antigen is as yet unknown. V lost 0 bases and J lost 2, with 19 bases in between. The CDR3 runs to 18 residues. Looked up from germline, CDR1 is SGHTA and CDR2 is FQGTGA. This sample is drawn from a study of shared clonotypes between healthy human individuals. Clones were sequenced by immunoSEQ multiplex PCR, and TCRdb holds only the in-frame ones, with some missing. The table has fewer than 1.6 million clones, approximately 98.5% seen once. Study-wide findings and caveats: Investigators collected only blood, and repertoires in tissues likely differ.

The sample comprised naive CD4+ T cells sorted from blood. As to subset: CD45RA+ positively selected. V gene TRBV7-3 combines with J gene TRBJ1-2; tentatively, D is TRBD1 (5 bases). This TCR derives from a man aged 25 to 40 in good health. The CDR3 coding sequence is TGTGCCAGCAGCTTAACGGGAGGGGCCCCGGACGAAAACTATGGCTACACCTTC. Its translation is CASSLTGGAPDENYGYTF.